These 22 T cell receptor beta chains originate from one sample sequenced in a study of beta chain features in type 1 diabetes. Expressed TCRB transcripts were sequenced because the isolated RNA had all been reverse transcribed beforehand. Clones were sequenced by immunoSEQ multiplex PCR, and TCRdb holds only the in-frame ones, with some missing. Of about 350,000 clones detected, about 19% appear once; the ten largest clones hold 0.044%. The specimen sequenced was naive CD4+ T cells from blood. The receptors here all came from a woman younger than 30 in good health.

The J gene is TRBJ2-7, the V gene TRBV30; 12 bases are a match to TRBD1. Trimming at V came to 4 bases and at J to 6 bases, leaving 7 bases not matched to a gene. The length of the CDR3 is 14 residues. Germline-derived CDR1 and CDR2 are GTSNPN and SVGIG (reference sequence). The CDR3 DNA reads TGTGCCTGGACTAGGGACAGGGGGCTAGTCGAGCAGTACTTC. It encodes CAWTRDRGLVEQYF.

This chain uses TRBV18 with TRBJ2-1; 8 nucleotides line up with TRBD2. Germline CDR1 is KGHSH and CDR2 is LQKENI. The J segment lost 7 bases and the V segment lost 1 base, leaving 6 bases of the junction unmatched. The CDR3 has 15 amino acids. The CDR3 bases are TGTGCCAGCTCACCACGAACGGGGGGGCGAAATGAGCAGTTCTTC. Protein sequence: CASSPRTGGRNEQFF.

CDR3 sequence reads: CASSLNWRGASGYTF. The CDR3, as DNA: TGTGCCAGCAGTTTAAACTGGAGGGGCGCCTCTGGCTACACCTTC. J is TRBJ1-2 and V is TRBV27; a weak D match, TRBD1 (5 bases). Trimming removed 2 bases at V and 7 bases at J, with 17 bases between. Germline lookup yields CDR1 MNHEY and CDR2 SMNVEV (reference sequence). CDR3 length: 15 amino acids.

This clone appeared a single time. The chain uses TRBV7-6 and TRBJ1-2; 7 bases line up with TRBD1. Germline values: CDR1 SGHVS, CDR2 FNYEAQ. The CDR3 sequence is 15 residues long. V was pared by 4 bases and J by 8 bases, with 13 bases of the junction left unmatched. The CDR3 sequence: CASSSGAGGIGGYTF. The CDR3 nucleotides read TGTGCCAGCAGCTCGGGGGCAGGGGGGATTGGCGGCTACACCTTC.

The rearrangement joins TRBV5-1 to TRBJ1-2; D not resolved. Germline loops: CDR1 SGHRS, CDR2 YFSETQ. V was shortened by 1 base and J by 0 bases, with 10 bases between the two germline ends. This CDR3 region has 15 residues. The CDR3 DNA sequence: TGCGCCAGCAGCTTGCCTCCGGGAGCTAACTATGGCTACACCTTC. This translates into CASSLPPGANYGYTF.

The CDR3 here is CASSQLWDREFNYEQYF. The CDR3 DNA reads TGTGCCAGCAGCCAACTATGGGACAGGGAATTTAACTACGAGCAGTACTTC. This rearrangement joins TRBV4-2 to TRBJ2-7; 9 nucleotides align to TRBD1. J was trimmed by 3 bases and V by 2 bases; bases with no gene match: 11. The CDR3 length is 17 residues. Germline values: CDR1 LGHNA, CDR2 YNFKEQ.

This clone came up a few times. The V and J genes are TRBV9 and TRBJ1-2; 7 bases align to TRBD1. From germline, CDR1 is SGDLS and CDR2 YYNGEE. The trim removed 4 bases at V and 2 bases at J, leaving 8 bases unmatched. The CDR3 is made up of 15 amino acids. This chain's CDR3 is CASSPGGVGNYGYTF. In DNA, the CDR3 is TGTGCCAGCAGCCCAGGGGGAGTAGGGAACTATGGCTACACCTTC. The variable domain in full, with the rest retrieved from reference TRBV9 and TRBJ1-2, is DSGVTQTPKHLITATGQRVTLRCSPRSGDLSVYWYQQSLDQGLQFLIQYYNGEERAKGNILERFSAQQFPDLHSELNLSSLELGDSALYFCASSPGGVGNYGYTFGSGTRLTVV.

This clone was counted only a few times. Other DNA variants within this sample encode the same CDR3. V is TRBV5-1 and J is TRBJ1-1, with 7 bases aligning to TRBD1. With 4 bases clipped from V and 4 bases from J, the junction kept 7 bases outside the gene matches. CDR1 and CDR2 (germline): SGHRS, YFSETQ. The CDR3 spans 14 residues. CDR3: CASSPGQAGTEAFF. Written as DNA, the CDR3 is TGCGCCAGCAGCCCCGGACAGGCAGGCACTGAAGCTTTCTTT.

The CDR3 loop is CASSGQDYEQYF. DNA for the CDR3: TGTGCCAGCAGTGGGCAGGACTACGAGCAGTACTTC. The chain is built from TRBV6-5 and TRBJ2-7; D ambiguous. Germline V CDR1 and CDR2: MNHEY, SVGAGI. Trimming cost V 5 bases and J 3 bases, with 8 bases left between them. The CDR3 loop spans 12 amino acids.

The chain joins TRBV4-1 to TRBJ2-4, with 7 bases fitting TRBD2. This CDR3 contains 15 residues. Germline V gene data show CDR1 as MGHRA and CDR2 as YSYEKL. The V segment lost 8 bases and the J segment 7 bases; nucleotides outside the gene matches: 14. The CDR3 reads CASQPEWEGRNIQYF. CDR3 nucleotides: TGCGCCAGCCAGCCGGAGTGGGAGGGCCGTAACATTCAGTACTTC.

The chain couples TRBV7-2 to TRBJ2-7; 9 bases match TRBD1. CDR1 is SGHTA and CDR2 is FQGNSA in the germline V gene. J was trimmed by 7 bases and V by 6 bases; bases with no gene match: 4. The length of the CDR3 is 12 residues. The CDR3 DNA reads as TGTGCCAGCAGACAGGGGGCTGGAGAGCAGTACTTC. It yields the protein CASRQGAGEQYF.

About this clone itself: Other DNA variants within this sample encode the same CDR3. This sequence joins TRBV18 and TRBJ2-7; 12 bases agree with TRBD1. The germline V gene has CDR1 KGHSH and CDR2 LQKENI. Trimming at V came to 3 bases and at J to 5 bases, leaving 2 bases not matched to a gene. The CDR3 contains 14 residues. In DNA, the CDR3 is TGTGCCAGCTCACCGGGACAGGGGGCTAACGAGCAGTACTTC. Residues: CASSPGQGANEQYF.

This clone has only a few counts. The chain carries TRBV6-5 and TRBJ2-7, with 9 bases aligning to TRBD1. Germline V gene data show CDR1 as MNHEY and CDR2 as SVGAGI. The CDR3 loop spans 13 amino acids. V was pared by 6 bases and J by 2 bases, with 2 bases of the junction left unmatched. The DNA of the CDR3 is TGTGCCAGCAGCCGGGACAGGGCCTACGAGCAGTACTTC. It yields the protein CASSRDRAYEQYF.

The chain joins TRBV4-1 to TRBJ1-5; no clear D. Germline V gene data show CDR1 as MGHRA and CDR2 as YSYEKL. This CDR3 contains 15 residues. V lost 8 bases, J lost 0 bases, and 14 bases lay in between. CDR3 in amino acids: CASSQGEGSNQPQHF. CDR3 in DNA: TGCGCCAGCTCGCAAGGTGAGGGTAGCAATCAGCCCCAGCATTTT.

This chain links TRBV7-3 with TRBJ2-6; D is unresolved. The V and J ends lost 4 bases and 0 bases respectively, with 7 bases between them. Germline CDR1 is SGHTA and CDR2 is FQGTGA. The CDR3 length is 15 residues. Written as DNA, the CDR3 is TGTGCCAGCAGCTCCTACAGCTCTGGGGCCAACGTCCTGACTTTC. Its protein is CASSSYSSGANVLTF.

This clone occurred a few times. The gene calls are TRBV14 and TRBJ1-2; no definite D call. CDR1 and CDR2 (germline): SGHDN, FVKESK. V gave up 1 base and J gave up 4 bases, with 4 bases separating them. The CDR3 runs 12 residues. This CDR3 reads CASSQGGYGYTF. CDR3 bases: TGTGCCAGCAGCCAAGGCGGCTATGGCTACACCTTC.

A note on this clone: A read error may account for a junction end that differs from germline. The genes are TRBV7-9 and TRBJ2-3, with 7 bases aligning to TRBD2. This CDR3 has 16 residues. Per the germline V gene, CDR1 is SEHNR and CDR2 is FQNEAQ (reference sequence). CDR3 in amino acids: CASSLGLEPSTDTQYF. CDR3 in DNA: TGTGCCAGCAGTTTAGGACTAGAACCAAGCACAGATACGCAGTATTTT.

The chain couples TRBV4-3 to TRBJ1-2; 7 bases match TRBD1. Trimming at V came to 1 base and at J to 7 bases, leaving 6 bases not matched to a gene. This CDR3 has 14 residues. CDR1 is LGHNA, CDR2 YSLEER, per germline. The CDR3: CASSQVEQGGGYTF. Written as DNA, the CDR3 is TGCGCCAGCAGCCAAGTAGAGCAGGGGGGTGGCTACACCTTC.

The genes are TRBV11-3 and TRBJ2-3; D possibly corresponds to TRBD2 (6 bases). Germline V lookup: CDR1 SGHNT, CDR2 YENEEA. Trimming removed 3 bases at V and 4 bases at J, with 11 bases between. This CDR3 comprises 14 residues. The CDR3 nucleotides read TGTGCCAGCAGCTTCACTAGCATCTCAGATACGCAGTATTTT. As protein: CASSFTSISDTQYF.

This clone has only a few counts. V is TRBV7-3 and J is TRBJ2-2, with 7 bases identical to TRBD1. Germline V gene data show CDR1 as SGHTA and CDR2 as FQGTGA. The CDR3 length is 14 residues. Trimming cost V 5 bases and J 10 bases; bases outside gene matches: 10. The CDR3 here is CASSLAIGTEELFF. The CDR3 nucleotides are TGTGCCAGCAGCCTGGCTATAGGGACAGAGGAGCTGTTTTTT.

This chain joins TRBV12-5 and TRBJ2-7; 8 nucleotides match TRBD1. The germline V gene encodes CDR1 LGHNT and CDR2 FRNRAP. The CDR3 is 11 residues long. The J segment lost 3 bases and the V segment lost 11 bases, leaving 3 bases of the junction unmatched. Written as DNA, the CDR3 is TGTGCTTATGGGACAGGCTACGAGCAGTACTTC. It codes for CAYGTGYEQYF.

This chain connects TRBV18 to TRBJ2-6; TRBD1 agrees at 7 bases. V trimming: 2 bases; J trimming: 1 base; junction bases outside the gene matches: 2. Germline V gives CDR1 KGHSH, CDR2 LQKENI. The length of the CDR3 is 16 residues. CDR3 in amino acids: CASSPTGASGANVLTF. DNA of the CDR3: TGTGCCAGCTCACCAACAGGGGCTTCTGGGGCCAACGTCCTGACTTTC.